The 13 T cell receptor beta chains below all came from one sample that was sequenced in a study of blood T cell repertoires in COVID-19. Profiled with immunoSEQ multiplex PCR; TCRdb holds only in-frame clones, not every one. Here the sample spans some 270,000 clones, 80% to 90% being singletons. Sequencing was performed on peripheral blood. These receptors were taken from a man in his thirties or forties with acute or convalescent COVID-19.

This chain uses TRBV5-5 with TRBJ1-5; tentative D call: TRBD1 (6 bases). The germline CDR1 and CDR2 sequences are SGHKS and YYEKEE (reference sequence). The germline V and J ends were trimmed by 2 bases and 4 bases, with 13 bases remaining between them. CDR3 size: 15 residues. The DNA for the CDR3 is TGTGCCAGCAGCTTCCAGGGAGGGGGGAATCAGCCCCAGCATTTT. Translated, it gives CASSFQGGGNQPQHF.

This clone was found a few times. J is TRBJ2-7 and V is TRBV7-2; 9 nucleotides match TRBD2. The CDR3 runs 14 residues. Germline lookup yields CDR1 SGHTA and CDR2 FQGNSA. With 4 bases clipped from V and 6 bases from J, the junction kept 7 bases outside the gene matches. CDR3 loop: CASSYGGGAIEQYF. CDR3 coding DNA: TGTGCCAGCAGCTACGGCGGGGGGGCTATCGAGCAGTACTTC.

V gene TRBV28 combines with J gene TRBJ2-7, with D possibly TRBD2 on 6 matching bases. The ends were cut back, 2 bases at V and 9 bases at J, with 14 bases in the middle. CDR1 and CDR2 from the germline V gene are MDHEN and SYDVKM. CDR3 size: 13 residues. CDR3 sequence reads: CASSLLTSHGQYF. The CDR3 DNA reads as TGTGCCAGCAGTTTACTTACTAGCCACGGGCAGTACTTC.

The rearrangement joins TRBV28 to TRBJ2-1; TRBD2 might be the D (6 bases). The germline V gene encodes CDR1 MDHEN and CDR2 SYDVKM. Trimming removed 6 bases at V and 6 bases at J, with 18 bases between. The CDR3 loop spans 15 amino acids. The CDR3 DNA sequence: TGTGCCAGCAGAAAAACCCTGGGGGACTTCAATGAGCAGTTCTTC. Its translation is CASRKTLGDFNEQFF.

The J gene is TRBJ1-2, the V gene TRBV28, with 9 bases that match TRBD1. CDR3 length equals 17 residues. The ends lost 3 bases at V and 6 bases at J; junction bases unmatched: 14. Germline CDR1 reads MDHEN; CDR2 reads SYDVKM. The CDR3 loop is CASSFEQGAGGLDGYTF. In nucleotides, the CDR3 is TGTGCCAGCAGTTTTGAACAGGGGGCAGGGGGTTTGGATGGCTACACCTTC.

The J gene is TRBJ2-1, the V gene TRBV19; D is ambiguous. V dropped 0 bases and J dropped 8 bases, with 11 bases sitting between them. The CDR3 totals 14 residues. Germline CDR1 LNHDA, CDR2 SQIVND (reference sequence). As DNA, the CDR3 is TGTGCCAGTAGTATAGATCCCAGAGGCGATGAGCAGTTCTTC. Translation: CASSIDPRGDEQFF.

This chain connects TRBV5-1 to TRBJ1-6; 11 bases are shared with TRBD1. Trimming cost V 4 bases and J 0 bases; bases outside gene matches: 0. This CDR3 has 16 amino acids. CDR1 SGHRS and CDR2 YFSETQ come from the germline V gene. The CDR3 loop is CASSGTGGSYNSPLHF. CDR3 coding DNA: TGCGCCAGCAGCGGGACAGGGGGCTCCTATAATTCACCCCTCCACTTT.

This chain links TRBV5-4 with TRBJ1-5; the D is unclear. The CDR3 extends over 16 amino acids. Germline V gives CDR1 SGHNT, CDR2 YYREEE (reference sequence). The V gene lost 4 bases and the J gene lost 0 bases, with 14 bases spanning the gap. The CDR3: CASSEGGTDSNQPQHF. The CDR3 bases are TGTGCCAGCAGCGAAGGAGGAACAGATAGCAATCAGCCCCAGCATTTT.

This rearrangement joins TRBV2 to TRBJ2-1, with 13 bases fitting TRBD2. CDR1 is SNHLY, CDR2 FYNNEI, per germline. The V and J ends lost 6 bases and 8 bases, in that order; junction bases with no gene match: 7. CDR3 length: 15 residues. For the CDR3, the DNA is TGTGCCAGCAGAATAACTAGCGGGGGGGCCCATGAGCAGTTCTTC. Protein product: CASRITSGGAHEQFF. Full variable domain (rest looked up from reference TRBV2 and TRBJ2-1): EPEVTQTPSHQVTQMGQEVILRCVPISNHLYFYWYRQILGQKVEFLVSFYNNEISEKSEIFDDQFSVERPDGSNFTLKIRSTKLEDSAMYFCASRITSGGAHEQFFGPGTRLTVL.

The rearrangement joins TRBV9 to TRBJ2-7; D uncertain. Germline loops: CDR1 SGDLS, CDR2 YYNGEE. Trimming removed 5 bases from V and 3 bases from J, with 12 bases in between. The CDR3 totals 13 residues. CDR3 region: CASSPGTGYEQYF. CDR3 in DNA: TGTGCCAGCAGTCCAGGTACCGGCTACGAGCAGTACTTC.

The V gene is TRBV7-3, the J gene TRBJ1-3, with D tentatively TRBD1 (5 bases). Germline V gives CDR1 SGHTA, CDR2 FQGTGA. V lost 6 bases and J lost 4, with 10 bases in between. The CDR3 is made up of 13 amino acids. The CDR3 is CASSRGVGNTIYF. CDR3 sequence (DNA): TGTGCCAGCAGTAGGGGCGTGGGAAACACCATATATTTT.

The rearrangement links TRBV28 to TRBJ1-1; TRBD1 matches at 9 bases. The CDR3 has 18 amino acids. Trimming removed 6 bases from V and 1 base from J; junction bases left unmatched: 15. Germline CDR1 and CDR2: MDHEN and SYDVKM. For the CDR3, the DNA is TGTGCCAGCAGCTTGCATACTAAAATGGGACAGGGGAACACTGAAGCTTTCTTT. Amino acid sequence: CASSLHTKMGQGNTEAFF.

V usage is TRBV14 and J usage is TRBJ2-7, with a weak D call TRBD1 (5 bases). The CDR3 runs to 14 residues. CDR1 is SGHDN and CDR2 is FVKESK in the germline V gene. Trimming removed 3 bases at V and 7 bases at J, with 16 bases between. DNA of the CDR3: TGTGCCAGCAGCCACAGCAGGGTAGGAAAGGAGCAGTACTTC. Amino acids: CASSHSRVGKEQYF.